The following is a T cell receptor beta chain sequence with its context. What it binds is unknown. The same CDR3 arises from other DNA sequences in this sample as well. The data were produced by immunoSEQ multiplex PCR, yet TCRdb's version contains in-frame clones alone and is incomplete. The sample has roughly 810,000 clones; about 96% are singletons. This sample was included in a study of shared clonotypes between healthy human individuals. For the study at large: Three plates each covered CD4 naive and memory; CD8 naive two, CD8 memory one. Notes on the study in general: Generation of non-shared clonotypes was less probable than generation of clonotypes shared by all four donors.

CD8 cells regarded as naive lacked CD45RO, were positively chosen for CCR7, and omitted terminally differentiated effector memory CD45RA+ cells. Only Caucasian adults living in Nashville, Tennessee served as donors. Sequenced input: naive CD8+ T cells sorted from blood. The TCR originated in a man aged 30-40 years in good health.

For the CDR3, the DNA is TGTGCCAGCAGTTTACTGGGCGGGGAAGAGACCCAGTACTTC. Its translation is CASSLLGGEETQYF. The gene calls are TRBV27 and TRBJ2-5; TRBD2 is a possible D gene (6 bases). Between the trimmed V and J ends, which lost 2 bases and 3 bases, there was a span of 10 bases. There are 14 residues in the CDR3. Looked up from germline, CDR1 is MNHEY and CDR2 is SMNVEV (reference sequence).